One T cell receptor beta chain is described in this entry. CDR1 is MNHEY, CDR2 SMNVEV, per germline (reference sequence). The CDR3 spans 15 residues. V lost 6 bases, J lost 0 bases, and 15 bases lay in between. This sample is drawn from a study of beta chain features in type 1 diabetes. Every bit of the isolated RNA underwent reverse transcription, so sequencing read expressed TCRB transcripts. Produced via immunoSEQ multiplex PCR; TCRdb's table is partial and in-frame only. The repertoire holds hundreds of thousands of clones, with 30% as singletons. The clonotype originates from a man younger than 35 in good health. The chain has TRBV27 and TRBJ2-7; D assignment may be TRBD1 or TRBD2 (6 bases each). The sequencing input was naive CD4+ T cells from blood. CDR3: CASSRIRGLSYEQYF. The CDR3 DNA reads TGTGCCAGCAGCCGTATCAGGGGACTCTCCTACGAGCAGTACTTC.